The source of this T cell receptor beta chain is a study of cytomegalovirus exposure and HLA in healthy donors. About the research overall: As released early, the data held around 80 million unique TCRs from HLA-typed donors. General observations from the study: In an earlier analysis, in some 500 donors, most V segments appeared productive either ~87% or ~30% of the time.

V shed 6 bases, J shed 8 bases, and the junction held 8 bases outside the gene matches. The germline gives CDR1 SNHLY, CDR2 FYNNEI. The CDR3 covers 15 residues. Use of 60 Vbeta and 13 Jbeta primers characterized the PCR. TCRdb keeps only in-frame clones here, not all; method: immunoSEQ multiplex PCR. The data contain some 120,000 clones, 65% to 75% of them seen just once; the ten biggest clones take up roughly 4%. As regards this clone: The antigen remains unidentified.

This clonotype was sampled from a woman aged 45-65 years in good health and CMV-seropositive. The sequenced material came from PBMCs. The V and J genes are TRBV2 and TRBJ1-6, with 9 bases matching TRBD1. CDR3 DNA sequence: TGTGCCAGCAGAGACTTAAACAGGGGGCATTCACCCCTCCACTTT. Translation gives CASRDLNRGHSPLHF.